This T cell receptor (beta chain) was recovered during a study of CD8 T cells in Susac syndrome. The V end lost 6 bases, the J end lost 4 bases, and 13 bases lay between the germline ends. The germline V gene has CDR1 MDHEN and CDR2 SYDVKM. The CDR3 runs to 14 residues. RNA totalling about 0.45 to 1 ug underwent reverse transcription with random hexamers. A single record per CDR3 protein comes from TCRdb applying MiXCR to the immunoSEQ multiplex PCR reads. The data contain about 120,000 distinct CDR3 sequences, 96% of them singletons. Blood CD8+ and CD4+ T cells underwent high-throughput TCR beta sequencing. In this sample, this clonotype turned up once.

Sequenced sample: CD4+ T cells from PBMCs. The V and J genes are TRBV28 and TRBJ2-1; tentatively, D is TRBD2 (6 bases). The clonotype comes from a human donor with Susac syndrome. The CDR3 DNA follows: TGTGCCAGCAGCCCCGTGACTAGTTACAATGAGCAGTTCTTC. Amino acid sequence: CASSPVTSYNEQFF.